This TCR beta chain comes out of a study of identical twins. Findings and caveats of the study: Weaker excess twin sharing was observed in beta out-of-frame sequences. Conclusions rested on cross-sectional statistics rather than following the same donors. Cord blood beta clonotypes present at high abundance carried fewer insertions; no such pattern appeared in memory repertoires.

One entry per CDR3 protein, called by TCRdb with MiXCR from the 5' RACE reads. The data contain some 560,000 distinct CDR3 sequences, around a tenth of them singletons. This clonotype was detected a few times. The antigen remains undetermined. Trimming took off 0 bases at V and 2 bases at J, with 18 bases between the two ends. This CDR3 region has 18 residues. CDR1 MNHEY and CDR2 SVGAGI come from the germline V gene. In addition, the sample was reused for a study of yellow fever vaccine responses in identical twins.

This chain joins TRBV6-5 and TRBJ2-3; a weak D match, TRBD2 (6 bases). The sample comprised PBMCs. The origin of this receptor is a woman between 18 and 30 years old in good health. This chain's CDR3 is CASSYSKTRGRDTDTQYF. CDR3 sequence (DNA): TGTGCCAGCAGTTACTCGAAGACTAGAGGCCGGGACACAGATACGCAGTATTTT.